Presented here are 27 T cell receptor beta chains from one specimen sequenced in a study of memory CD4+ T cells and cytomegalovirus serostatus. Assay used: immunoSEQ multiplex PCR; TCRdb lists only in-frame clones, some missing. The data contain tens of thousands of clones, around 79% of them seen just once; the ten biggest clones take up about 0.79%. Single viable CD3+CD4+CD8-CD45RO+ cells were sorted as the memory CD4+ T cells. The sample comprised memory CD4+ T cells from blood. The origin of the receptors is an adult in good health and CMV-seronegative.

V is TRBV9 and J is TRBJ2-1; no clear D gene. V was clipped by 0 bases and J by 2 bases, with 12 bases between them. The length of the CDR3 is 16 residues. From germline, CDR1 is SGDLS and CDR2 YYNGEE. CDR3 bases: TGTGCCAGCAGCGTAGGCTCCTTTGTGGCCTACAATGAGCAGTTCTTC. Protein product: CASSVGSFVAYNEQFF. The variable domain in full, completed from reference TRBV9 and TRBJ2-1, reads DSGVTQTPKHLITATGQRVTLRCSPRSGDLSVYWYQQSLDQGLQFLIQYYNGEERAKGNILERFSAQQFPDLHSELNLSSLELGDSALYFCASSVGSFVAYNEQFFGPGTRLTVL.

This clone was observed once. This chain uses TRBV11-2 with TRBJ1-4; 8 nucleotides line up with TRBD1. The germline V gene encodes CDR1 SGHAT and CDR2 FQNNGV. The CDR3 runs to 16 residues. V gave up 1 base and J gave up 8 bases; unmatched junction bases: 9. The CDR3 region has the DNA TGTGCCAGCAGCTTAGGGCTACAGGGGGTAGGCGAAAAACTGTTTTTT. Translation gives CASSLGLQGVGEKLFF. Combining the CDR3 with reference TRBV11-2 and TRBJ1-4 gives the whole variable domain EAGVAQSPRYKIIEKRQSVAFWCNPISGHATLYWYQQILGQGPKLLIQFQNNGVVDDSQLPKDRFSAERLKGVDSTLKIQPAKLEDSAVYLCASSLGLQGVGEKLFFGSGTQLSVL.

The genes are TRBV10-2 and TRBJ1-5, with TRBD1 matching over 7 bases. V lost 6 bases, J lost 5 bases, and 7 bases stayed unmatched. This CDR3 is 14 amino acids long. CDR1 is WSHSY and CDR2 is SAAADI in the germline V gene. The CDR3 region is CASSPRDSYQPQHF. In DNA, the CDR3 is TGCGCCAGCAGCCCCCGGGACAGTTATCAGCCCCAGCATTTT.

This clone has a handful of counts. The V gene is TRBV6-1, the J gene TRBJ2-7; TRBD2 aligns across 7 bases. Germline trimming cut 5 bases from V and 2 bases from J; bases unmatched to any gene: 9. This CDR3 comprises 15 residues. In germline, CDR1 is MNHNS, CDR2 SASEGT. CDR3 sequence reads: CASSRSGRGAYEQYF. For the CDR3, the DNA is TGTGCCAGCAGTCGCTCGGGGAGGGGTGCCTACGAGCAGTACTTC.

This chain uses TRBV5-5 with TRBJ1-5; 7 bases agree with TRBD1. With V trimmed by 0 bases and J by 7 bases, 7 bases remained unmatched. Germline lookup yields CDR1 SGHKS and CDR2 YYEKEE (reference sequence). The CDR3 extends over 15 amino acids. CDR3: CASSLVGDRIQPQHF. Here the CDR3 DNA reads TGTGCCAGCAGCTTGGTGGGGGACAGAATACAGCCCCAGCATTTT. The full variable domain, completed using reference TRBV5-5 and TRBJ1-5, is DAGVTQSPTHLIKTRGQQVTLRCSPISGHKSVSWYQQVLGQGPQFIFQYYEKEERGRGNFPDRFSARQFPNYSSELNVNALLLGDSALYLCASSLVGDRIQPQHFGDGTRLSIL.

The CDR3 DNA reads as TGTGCCAGCAGCCCCGAAACAGGGCACTCCTACGAGCAGTACTTC. The encoded protein is CASSPETGHSYEQYF. The chain is built from TRBV11-2 and TRBJ2-7; tentatively, D is TRBD1 (6 bases). V lost 5 bases, J lost 0 bases, and 14 bases lay in between. Germline CDR1 SGHAT, CDR2 FQNNGV. CDR3 length: 15 amino acids.

This clone was picked up one time. The CDR3 DNA follows: TGTGCCAGCACTCCTAGCGCGACCGGGGAGCTGTTTTTT. It codes for CASTPSATGELFF. The chain links TRBV2 to TRBJ2-2, with a possible D match to TRBD2 (6 bases). CDR3 length: 13 residues. CDR1 and CDR2 from the germline V gene are SNHLY and FYNNEI. Trimming left V 7 bases short and J 5 bases short, with 11 bases between.

This clone was detected once. The V gene is TRBV14, the J gene TRBJ2-5; D is possibly TRBD2 (6 bases). V shed 0 bases and J shed 4 bases, with 15 bases lying between them. Germline-derived CDR1 and CDR2 are SGHDN and FVKESK. The CDR3 sequence is 16 residues long. The CDR3 loop is CASSQDLGWGGETQYF. CDR3 DNA: TGTGCCAGCAGCCAAGATCTTGGGTGGGGAGGAGAGACCCAGTACTTC.

This chain links TRBV21-1 with TRBJ1-5. TRBV21-1 is a documented pseudogene. The CDR3 spans 13 residues. The DNA for the CDR3 is TGTGCCAGGTTATCCTATAGCAATCAGCCCCAGCATTTT. It translates to CARLSYSNQPQHF.

Concerning this clone itself: At one boundary the junction diverges from the germline segment, which might be a read error. The genes are TRBV5-1 and TRBJ1-1, with D possibly being TRBD1 (5 bases). The CDR3 has 15 amino acids. The V gene's germline CDR1 is SGHRS and CDR2 YFSETQ. CDR3 sequence: CASSLGNLGTTKAFF. DNA of the CDR3: TGCGCCAGCAGCTTGGGTAATCTCGGGACCACTAAAGCTTTCTTT.

This clone was counted once. The CDR3 loop reads CASSDPRGGRNMNTEAFF. In DNA form, the CDR3 reads TGTGCCAGCAGCGATCCGAGGGGGGGGAGAAACATGAACACTGAAGCTTTCTTT. The chain has TRBV9 and TRBJ1-1, with D possibly TRBD1 on 6 matching bases. The germline gives CDR1 SGDLS, CDR2 YYNGEE. V lost 3 bases and J lost 0, with 21 bases in between. The CDR3 length is 18 residues.

This clone came up a few times. The genes are TRBV30 and TRBJ1-2; no clear D. V lost 7 bases and J 2 bases, leaving 11 bases between the germline ends. CDR1 is GTSNPN, CDR2 SVGIG, per germline (reference sequence). This CDR3 has 12 amino acids. The CDR3 is CAYNAGNYGYTF. CDR3 bases: TGTGCCTATAACGCGGGGAACTATGGCTACACCTTC.

The chain carries TRBV18 and TRBJ2-3; TRBD2 agrees at 11 bases. The CDR3 totals 17 residues. Germline CDR1 and CDR2: KGHSH and LQKENI. The J segment lost 4 bases and the V segment lost 4 bases, leaving 10 bases of the junction unmatched. The CDR3 nucleotides read TGTGCCAGCTCACGGATACTAGCGGGGGTTGGAGCAGATACGCAGTATTTT. As protein: CASSRILAGVGADTQYF.

The chain combines TRBV4-3 with TRBJ2-7, with 7 bases aligning to TRBD1. The CDR3 covers 14 residues. V shed 0 bases and J 4 bases; nucleotides not matched to a gene: 3. Germline-derived CDR1 and CDR2 are LGHNA and YSLEER. DNA for the CDR3: TGCGCCAGCAGCCAAGATTTACAGGGGTACGAGCAGTACTTC. Its translation is CASSQDLQGYEQYF.

J is TRBJ1-5 and V is TRBV4-1; D may be TRBD1 (6 bases). Trimming removed 4 bases from V and 11 bases from J, with 24 bases in between. The germline CDR1 and CDR2 sequences are MGHRA and YSYEKL. This CDR3 region has 16 residues. CDR3 in amino acids: CASSPLLTGKPHAQHF. CDR3 DNA sequence: TGCGCCAGCAGCCCTTTATTGACAGGCAAGCCCCATGCCCAGCATTTT.

The chain joins TRBV11-3 to TRBJ2-7; 7 bases match TRBD1. V lost 5 bases and J lost 0; bases outside the gene matches: 4. In germline, CDR1 is SGHNT, CDR2 YENEEA. The CDR3 totals 14 residues. Here the CDR3 reads CASSAGQVSYEQYF. CDR3 nucleotides: TGTGCCAGCAGCGCAGGACAGGTCTCCTACGAGCAGTACTTC.

J is TRBJ2-1 and V is TRBV7-2, with D perhaps matching TRBD1 (8 bases). Germline assignment: CDR1 SGHTA and CDR2 FQGNSA. The CDR3 length is 15 residues. The V and J ends lost 2 bases and 7 bases respectively, with 15 bases between them. The CDR3 nucleotides read TGTGCCAGCAGCTTATCGCACAGGGGGGGTAATGAGCAGTTCTTC. Residues: CASSLSHRGGNEQFF.

This clone was counted once. V usage is TRBV5-1 and J usage is TRBJ2-7, with a weak D call TRBD1 (5 bases). The CDR3 extends over 14 amino acids. Germline V gene lookup returns CDR1 SGHRS and CDR2 YFSETQ. The V and J ends lost 0 bases and 0 bases respectively, with 7 bases between them. The CDR3 loop reads CASSLAGISYEQYF. DNA of the CDR3: TGCGCCAGCAGCTTGGCAGGGATCTCCTACGAGCAGTACTTC.

The V and J genes are TRBV30 and TRBJ2-5; D is unclear. Germline V gene sequence: CDR1 GTSNPN, CDR2 SVGIG (reference sequence). The V end lost 4 bases, the J end lost 5 bases, and 17 bases lay between the germline ends. The CDR3 is 14 amino acids. In DNA, the CDR3 is TGTGCCTGGAATGCTGGGTCCCAACGGGAGACCCAGTACTTC. Translating gives CAWNAGSQRETQYF. Together with reference TRBV30 and TRBJ2-5, the CDR3 gives the full variable domain: SQTIHQWPATLVQPVGSPLSLECTVEGTSNPNLYWYRQAAGRGLQLLFYSVGIGQISSEVPQNLSASRPQDRQFILSSKKLLLSDSGFYLCAWNAGSQRETQYFGPGTRLLVL.

The V and J genes are TRBV6-1 and TRBJ2-7; 8 nucleotides line up with TRBD1. CDR1 and CDR2 (germline): MNHNS, SASEGT. The CDR3 is 15 amino acids. V dropped 6 bases and J dropped 2; count of bases not matched to a gene: 9. Here the CDR3 DNA reads TGTGCCAGCAGGCAGGGGGCCTGGGGGGCCTACGAGCAGTACTTC. Amino acids: CASRQGAWGAYEQYF.

V usage is TRBV28 and J usage is TRBJ1-2, with 7 bases aligning to TRBD1. This CDR3 has 13 residues. Germline assignment: CDR1 MDHEN and CDR2 SYDVKM. The V segment lost 6 bases and the J segment 8 bases; nucleotides outside the gene matches: 9. In DNA form, the CDR3 reads TGTGCCAGCAGGAACAGGGGAAGTGGCGGCTACACCTTC. It is translated as CASRNRGSGGYTF.

The chain uses TRBV18 and TRBJ2-7; D may correspond to TRBD1 or TRBD2 (5 bases each). Trimming left V 4 bases short and J 1 base short, with 11 bases between. This CDR3 has 14 amino acids. From germline, CDR1 is KGHSH and CDR2 LQKENI. CDR3 sequence reads: CASSQPGRSYEQYF. CDR3 nucleotides: TGTGCCAGCTCACAGCCGGGACGGTCCTACGAGCAGTACTTC. The variable domain in full, completed from reference TRBV18 and TRBJ2-7, reads NAGVMQNPRHLVRRRGQEARLRCSPMKGHSHVYWYRQLPEEGLKFMVYLQKENIIDESGMPKERFSAEFPKEGPSILRIQQVVRGDSAAYFCASSQPGRSYEQYFGPGTRLTVT.

The V call is TRBV15, the J call TRBJ2-1; 11 positions agree with TRBD2. Trimming took 0 bases from V and 7 from J; bases not matched to a gene: 14. CDR1 LNHNV and CDR2 YYDKDF come from the germline V gene (reference sequence). The CDR3 consists of 19 residues. CDR3 nucleotides: TGTGCCACCAGCAGAGATGGTTATAGCGGGGGGGCTGGGAGGAATGAGCAGTTCTTC. Translation: CATSRDGYSGGAGRNEQFF.

The J gene is TRBJ1-1, the V gene TRBV18, with D perhaps TRBD1 (5 bases). V lost 0 bases to trimming and J lost 1 base, with 6 bases between them. Germline lookup yields CDR1 KGHSH and CDR2 LQKENI. This CDR3 has 14 amino acids. The CDR3 sequence is CASSPPDRNTEAFF. CDR3 nucleotides: TGTGCCAGCTCACCACCAGACAGGAACACTGAAGCTTTCTTT. The full variable domain, with the rest looked up from reference TRBV18 and TRBJ1-1, is NAGVMQNPRHLVRRRGQEARLRCSPMKGHSHVYWYRQLPEEGLKFMVYLQKENIIDESGMPKERFSAEFPKEGPSILRIQQVVRGDSAAYFCASSPPDRNTEAFFGQGTRLTVV.

The gene calls are TRBV7-6 and TRBJ1-4; D may be TRBD1 (5 bases). With 5 bases removed from V and 3 bases from J, the gap between germline ends came to 7 bases. Germline V gene data show CDR1 as SGHVS and CDR2 as FNYEAQ. The CDR3 extends over 13 amino acids. The CDR3 protein is CASSRGPNEKLFF. The DNA of the CDR3 is TGTGCCAGCAGCCGGGGACCTAATGAAAAACTGTTTTTT.

The chain links TRBV11-2 to TRBJ2-5, with TRBD2 matching 11 bases. Per the germline V gene, CDR1 is SGHAT and CDR2 is FQNNGV. V was clipped by 4 bases and J by 5 bases; unmatched bases: 6. This CDR3 spans 15 amino acids. CDR3 in DNA: TGTGCCAGCAGCTGGGGGACTAGCGGTAGGGAGACCCAGTACTTC. Its protein product is CASSWGTSGRETQYF.

This sequence joins TRBV5-1 and TRBJ2-2, with D unclear. V gave up 3 bases and J gave up 0 bases, with 15 bases separating them. The CDR3 spans 17 residues. CDR1 is SGHRS, CDR2 YFSETQ, per germline. The CDR3 DNA follows: TGCGCCAGCAGCTCACTATTAGACTCTACGAACACCGGGGAGCTGTTTTTT. It encodes CASSSLLDSTNTGELFF.